Detailed here is one T cell receptor beta chain. What it binds is not known. The germline V gene has CDR1 LGHDT and CDR2 YNNKEL (reference sequence). Between the trimmed V and J ends, which lost 1 base and 6 bases, there was a span of 13 bases. This CDR3 spans 15 amino acids. Sequencing used immunoSEQ multiplex PCR; TCRdb keeps in-frame clones, though not all of them. The sample comprises nearly 95,000 clones, 90% of which are singletons, and over 7.5% rests with the top ten. The source of the sample is a study of T cell responses to AZD1222 COVID-19 vaccine. The study, taken as a whole, reports: The study found vaccine-associated CD4 TCRs spanning spike, dominant at 160-218 and 743-854. Of spike-specific TCRs, nearly half reportedly target regions left unmutated in variants.

The TCR comes from an adult in good health. The chain recombines TRBV3-1 (or the pseudogene TRBV3-2) with TRBJ2-1, with D perhaps TRBD1 (6 bases). Sequencing used peripheral blood, obtained on day 0 of AZD1222 vaccination. DNA of the CDR3: TGTGCCAGCAGCCAAGTTATCGCAGGGGCCAATGAGCAGTTCTTC. Translating gives CASSQVIAGANEQFF.